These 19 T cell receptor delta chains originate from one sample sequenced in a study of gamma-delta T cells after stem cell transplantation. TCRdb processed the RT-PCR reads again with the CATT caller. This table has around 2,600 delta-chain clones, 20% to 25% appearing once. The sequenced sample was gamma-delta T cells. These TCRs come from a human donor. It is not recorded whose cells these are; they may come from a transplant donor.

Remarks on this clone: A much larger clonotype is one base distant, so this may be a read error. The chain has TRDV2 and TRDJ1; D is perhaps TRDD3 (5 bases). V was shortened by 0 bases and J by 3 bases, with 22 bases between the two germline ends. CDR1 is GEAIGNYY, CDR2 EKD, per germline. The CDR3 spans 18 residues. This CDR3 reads CACDTVLGNTRASDKLIF. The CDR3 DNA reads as TGTGCCTGTGACACCGTGTTGGGGAATACGCGAGCGTCCGATAAACTCATCTTT.

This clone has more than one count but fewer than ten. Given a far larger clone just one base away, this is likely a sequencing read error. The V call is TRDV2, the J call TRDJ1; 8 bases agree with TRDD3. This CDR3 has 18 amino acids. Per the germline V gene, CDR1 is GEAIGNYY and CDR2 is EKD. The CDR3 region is CACDTVVKTGGNTDKPIF. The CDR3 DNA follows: TGTGCCTGTGACACCGTGGTAAAGACTGGGGGGAACACCGATAAACCCATCTTT.

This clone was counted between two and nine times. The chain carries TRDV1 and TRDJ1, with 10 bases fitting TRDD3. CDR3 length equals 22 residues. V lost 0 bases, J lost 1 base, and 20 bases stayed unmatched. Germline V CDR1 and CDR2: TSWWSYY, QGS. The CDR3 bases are TGTGCTCTTGGGGAACTCGTCTTACTGGGGGATGGAGTAGGGGTTTCCACCGATAAACTCATCTTT. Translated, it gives CALGELVLLGDGVGVSTDKLIF.

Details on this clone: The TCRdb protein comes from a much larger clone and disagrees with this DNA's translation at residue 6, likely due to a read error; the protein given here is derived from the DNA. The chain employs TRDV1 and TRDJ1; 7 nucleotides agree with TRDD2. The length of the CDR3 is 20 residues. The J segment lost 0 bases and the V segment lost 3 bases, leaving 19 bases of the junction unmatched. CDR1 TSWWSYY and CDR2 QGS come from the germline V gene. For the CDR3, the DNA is TGTGCTCTTGGGGACCCTCCTTCCTTCCCTCGGACACCGTACACCGATAAACTCATCTTT. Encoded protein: CALGDPPSFPRTPYTDKLIF.

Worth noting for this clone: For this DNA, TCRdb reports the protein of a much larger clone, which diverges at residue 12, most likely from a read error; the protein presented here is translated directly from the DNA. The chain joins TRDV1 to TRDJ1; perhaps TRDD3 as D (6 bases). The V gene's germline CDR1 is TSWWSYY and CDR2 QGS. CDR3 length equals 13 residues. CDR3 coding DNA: TGTGCTCTTGGGGACCGCCTGGGATATAAACTCACCTTT. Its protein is CALGDRLGYKLTF.

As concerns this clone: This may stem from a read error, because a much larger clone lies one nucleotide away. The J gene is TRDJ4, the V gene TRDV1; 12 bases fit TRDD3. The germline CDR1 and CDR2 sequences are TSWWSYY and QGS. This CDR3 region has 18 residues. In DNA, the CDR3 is TGTGCTCTTGTGGAACTCTCCCTCTGGGGGATACGGGCCAGACCCCTGATCTTT. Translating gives CALVELSLWGIRARPLIF.

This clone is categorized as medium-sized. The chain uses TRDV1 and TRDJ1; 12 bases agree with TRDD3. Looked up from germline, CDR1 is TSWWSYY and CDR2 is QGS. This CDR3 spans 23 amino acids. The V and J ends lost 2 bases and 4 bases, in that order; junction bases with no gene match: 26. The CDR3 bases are TGTGCTCTTGGGGAAGAATCACCCGGCCTACGACCTCTGGGGGATACGCGGGTCGATAAACTCATCTTT. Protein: CALGEESPGLRPLGDTRVDKLIF.

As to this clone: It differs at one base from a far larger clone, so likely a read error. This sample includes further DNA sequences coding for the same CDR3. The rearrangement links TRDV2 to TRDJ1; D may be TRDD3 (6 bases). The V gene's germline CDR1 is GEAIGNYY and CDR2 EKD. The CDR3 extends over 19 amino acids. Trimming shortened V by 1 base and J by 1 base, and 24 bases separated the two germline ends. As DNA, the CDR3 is TGTGCCTGTGACACACCCTACGGACGGGGATGGCACCCCACCGATAAACTCATCTTT. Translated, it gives CACDTPYGRGWHPTDKLIF.

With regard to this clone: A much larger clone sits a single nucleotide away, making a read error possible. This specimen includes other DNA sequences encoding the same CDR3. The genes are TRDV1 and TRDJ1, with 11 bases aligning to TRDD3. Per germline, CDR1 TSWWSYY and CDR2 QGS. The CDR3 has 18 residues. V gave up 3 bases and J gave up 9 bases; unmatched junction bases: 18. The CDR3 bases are TGTGCTCTTGGGGAGATATTTCTTCCTACGCTGGGGGATACAGAACTCATCTTT. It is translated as CALGEIFLPTLGDTELIF.

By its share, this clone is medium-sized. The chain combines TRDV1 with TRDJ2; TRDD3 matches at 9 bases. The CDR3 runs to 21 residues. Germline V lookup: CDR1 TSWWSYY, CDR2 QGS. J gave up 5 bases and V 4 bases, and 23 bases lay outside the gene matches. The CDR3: CALGGFPRGVWWGIDTAQLFF. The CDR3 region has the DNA TGTGCTCTTGGGGGATTCCCTCGCGGGGTTTGGTGGGGGATAGACACAGCACAACTCTTCTTT.

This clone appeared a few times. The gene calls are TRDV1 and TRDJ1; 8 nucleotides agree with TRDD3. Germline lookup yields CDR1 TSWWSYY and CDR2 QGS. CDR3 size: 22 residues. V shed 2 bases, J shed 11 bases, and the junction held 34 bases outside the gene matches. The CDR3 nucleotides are TGTGCTCTTGGGGAAAGAAGGTCTACTCGCTGGGGGACCCAAACTCAAGACCCCCCTCTCATCTTT. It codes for CALGERRSTRWGTQTQDPPLIF.

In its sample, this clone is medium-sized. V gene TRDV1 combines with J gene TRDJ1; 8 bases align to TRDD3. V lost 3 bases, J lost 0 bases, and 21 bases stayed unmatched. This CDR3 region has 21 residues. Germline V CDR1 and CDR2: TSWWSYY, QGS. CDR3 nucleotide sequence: TGTGCTCTTGGGGACCGGATTTCCCCCGGTGAGGGATACGCGTACACCGATAAACTCATCTTT. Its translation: CALGDRISPGEGYAYTDKLIF.

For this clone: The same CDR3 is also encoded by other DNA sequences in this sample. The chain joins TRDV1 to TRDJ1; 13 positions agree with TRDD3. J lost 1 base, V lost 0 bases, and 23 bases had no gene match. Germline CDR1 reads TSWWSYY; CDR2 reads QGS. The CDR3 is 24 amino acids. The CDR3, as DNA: TGTGCTCTTGGGGAACTAGGAATGTTTCCGTCTCGGTACTGGGGGATACGCGGCACCGATAAACTCATCTTT. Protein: CALGELGMFPSRYWGIRGTDKLIF.

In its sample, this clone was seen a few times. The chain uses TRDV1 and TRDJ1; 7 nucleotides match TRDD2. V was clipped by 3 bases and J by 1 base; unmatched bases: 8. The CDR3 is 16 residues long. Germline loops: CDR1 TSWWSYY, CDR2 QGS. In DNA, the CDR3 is TGTGCTCTTGGGGATAACCTTCCTCTGGGCACCGATAAACTCATCTTT. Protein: CALGDNLPLGTDKLIF.

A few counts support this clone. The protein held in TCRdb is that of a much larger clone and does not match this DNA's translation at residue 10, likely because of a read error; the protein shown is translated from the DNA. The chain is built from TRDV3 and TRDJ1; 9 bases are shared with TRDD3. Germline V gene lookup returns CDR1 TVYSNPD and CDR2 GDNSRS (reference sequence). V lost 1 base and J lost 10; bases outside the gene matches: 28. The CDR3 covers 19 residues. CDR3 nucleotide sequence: TGTGCCTTTATCTACACGTCGAGGGGCGCTGGGGGATGTAATCATGGACTCATCTTT. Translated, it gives CAFIYTSRGAGGCNHGLIF.

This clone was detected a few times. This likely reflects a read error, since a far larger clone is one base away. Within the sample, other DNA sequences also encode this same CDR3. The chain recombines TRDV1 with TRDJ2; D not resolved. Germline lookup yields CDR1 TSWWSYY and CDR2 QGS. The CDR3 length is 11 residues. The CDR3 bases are TGTGCCCTTGGGTCTACTTCACAACTCTTCTTT. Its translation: CALGSTSQLFF.

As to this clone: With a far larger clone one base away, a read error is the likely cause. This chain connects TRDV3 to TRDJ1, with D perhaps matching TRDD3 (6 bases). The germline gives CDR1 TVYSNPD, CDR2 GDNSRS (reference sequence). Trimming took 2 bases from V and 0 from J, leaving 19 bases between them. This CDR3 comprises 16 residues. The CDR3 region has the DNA TGTGCCTTTCCCGTTGGGGGGGGCGGGTACACCGATAAACTCATCTTT. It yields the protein CAFPVGGGGYTDKLIF.

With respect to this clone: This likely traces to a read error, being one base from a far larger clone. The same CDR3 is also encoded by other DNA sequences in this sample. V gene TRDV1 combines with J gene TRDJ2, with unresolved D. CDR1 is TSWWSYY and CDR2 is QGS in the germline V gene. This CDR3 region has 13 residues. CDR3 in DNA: TGTGCTCTGGCGACAGGGTTGACAGCGCAACTCTTCTTT. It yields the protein CALATGLTAQLFF.

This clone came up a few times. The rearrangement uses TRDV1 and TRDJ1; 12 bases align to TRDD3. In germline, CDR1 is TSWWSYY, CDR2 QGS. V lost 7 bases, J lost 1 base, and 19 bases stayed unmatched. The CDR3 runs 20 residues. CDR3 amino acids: CALVPALKGLGDTGTDKLIF. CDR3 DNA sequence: TGTGCTCTTGTGCCCGCCCTCAAGGGACTGGGGGATACTGGCACCGATAAACTCATCTTT.